A single sample gave rise to the 30 T cell receptor beta chains below, sequenced in a study of shared clonotypes between healthy human individuals. Libraries were prepared by immunoSEQ multiplex PCR; TCRdb keeps only in-frame clonotypes and omits some of them. The table lists more than 900,000 clones, approximately 78% of them singletons. Sequencing was done on a sample of memory CD4+ T cells from PBMCs. Described subset: CD45RA-negative fraction. These receptors were collected from a man between 18 and 35 years old in good health. Some clones in this sample may be carry-over from other donors' samples.

The CDR3 DNA is TGTGCCAGCAGCCAACAGCCTTTGAACACTGAAGCTTTCTTT. Translating gives CASSQQPLNTEAFF. The chain couples TRBV27 to TRBJ1-1; D not resolved. Trimming removed 6 bases at V and 0 bases at J, with 11 bases between. CDR3 size: 14 residues. Germline loops: CDR1 MNHEY, CDR2 SMNVEV (reference sequence).

This clone was recorded a few times. A far larger clone is only one base removed, so a read error is likely. This chain joins TRBV30 and TRBJ2-1, with 10 bases aligning to TRBD2. The CDR3 length is 15 residues. Germline values: CDR1 GTSNPN, CDR2 SVGIG (reference sequence). V shed 5 bases, J shed 7 bases, and the junction held 11 bases outside the gene matches. CDR3 region: CAWGDLAGEKNEQFF. In DNA form, the CDR3 reads TGTGCCTGGGGCGATCTAGCGGGAGAGAAGAATGAGCAGTTCTTC.

V and J are TRBV28 and TRBJ1-5; 7 bases line up with TRBD1. V shed 5 bases, J shed 1 base, and the junction held 5 bases outside the gene matches. This CDR3 has 15 amino acids. Germline V gives CDR1 MDHEN, CDR2 SYDVKM. CDR3 loop: CASSLPDRSNQPQHF. The CDR3, as DNA: TGTGCCAGCAGTCTCCCGGACAGGAGCAATCAGCCCCAGCATTTT.

V usage is TRBV19 and J usage is TRBJ2-7; TRBD2 matches 10 bases. Germline CDR1 LNHDA, CDR2 SQIVND (reference sequence). The CDR3 is 16 amino acids. The junction had 15 bases not matched to a gene; V was cut back by 6 bases and J by 7 bases. The CDR3 sequence: CASRLGVLAGTGEQYF. The CDR3, as DNA: TGTGCCAGTAGGCTCGGGGTACTAGCGGGGACTGGAGAGCAGTACTTC.

This clone was counted only a few times. This chain joins TRBV7-9 and TRBJ2-3; a possible D gene is TRBD1 (5 bases). V gave up 5 bases and J gave up 2 bases, with 14 bases separating them. The length of the CDR3 is 15 residues. Germline V gene lookup returns CDR1 SEHNR and CDR2 FQNEAQ (reference sequence). The CDR3 spells CASSPTGRSTDTQYF. The CDR3 nucleotides are TGTGCCAGCAGCCCCACAGGCCGGTCCACAGATACGCAGTATTTT.

This chain uses TRBV28 with TRBJ2-7, with 7 bases fitting TRBD1. The CDR3 covers 13 residues. The germline V gene encodes CDR1 MDHEN and CDR2 SYDVKM. V dropped 6 bases and J dropped 9; count of bases not matched to a gene: 11. The CDR3: CASSRGQVGRQYF. CDR3 bases: TGTGCCAGCAGCCGCGGACAGGTTGGCAGGCAGTACTTC.

The chain combines TRBV5-6 with TRBJ2-1, with 8 bases fitting TRBD1. Germline values: CDR1 SGHDT, CDR2 YYEEEE. Trimming cost V 4 bases and J 0 bases; bases outside gene matches: 3. The CDR3 extends over 15 amino acids. DNA for the CDR3: TGTGCCAGCAGCCGGGACAGGAACTCCTACAATGAGCAGTTCTTC. Amino acid sequence: CASSRDRNSYNEQFF.

J is TRBJ2-7 and V is TRBV11-2; 8 bases fit TRBD2. After removal of 5 bases from V and 2 bases from J, the junction contained 11 bases not matched to a gene. This CDR3 is 16 amino acids long. Germline V gene data show CDR1 as SGHAT and CDR2 as FQNNGV. The CDR3 protein is CASSLLAGSGAYEQYF. DNA for the CDR3: TGTGCCAGCAGCCTCCTGGCGGGTAGCGGGGCCTACGAGCAGTACTTC.

The V call is TRBV15, the J call TRBJ2-3; 9 nucleotides agree with TRBD1. Germline assignment: CDR1 LNHNV and CDR2 YYDKDF (reference sequence). V was clipped by 3 bases and J by 7 bases; unmatched bases: 17. This CDR3 is built from 18 residues. CDR3 sequence: CATSSGAGGTGTFYTQYF. The DNA of the CDR3 is TGTGCCACCAGCAGCGGAGCGGGTGGGACAGGGACATTCTATACGCAGTATTTT.

This chain uses TRBV5-4 with TRBJ1-2, with 8 bases lining up with TRBD1. Unmatched junction bases numbered 9, after V lost 5 bases and J lost 6 bases. The CDR3 totals 14 residues. Germline assignment: CDR1 SGHNT and CDR2 YYREEE (reference sequence). CDR3 loop: CASRIDRGYDGYTF. The CDR3 coding sequence is TGTGCCAGCAGGATAGACAGGGGTTACGATGGCTACACCTTC.

The chain joins TRBV19 to TRBJ1-4, with D tentatively TRBD1 (6 bases). In germline, CDR1 is LNHDA, CDR2 SQIVND (reference sequence). V was pared by 6 bases and J by 5 bases, with 13 bases between. The CDR3 is 14 amino acids. The CDR3 bases are TGTGCCAGTAGCCCGACAGGAACCAATGAAAAACTGTTTTTT. Translating it yields CASSPTGTNEKLFF.

V is TRBV2 and J is TRBJ2-7, with a weak D call TRBD1 (5 bases). The germline V gene has CDR1 SNHLY and CDR2 FYNNEI. Trimming pared 4 bases from V and 2 bases from J, leaving 12 bases between. This CDR3 is built from 14 residues. CDR3 sequence reads: CASSVSQVTYEQYF. The CDR3 bases are TGTGCCAGCAGTGTTTCACAGGTAACCTACGAGCAGTACTTC.

CDR3 coding DNA: TGTGCCAGCAGCACCCGGACAGGGGGCAGGTACGAGCAGTACTTC. Protein sequence: CASSTRTGGRYEQYF. This chain uses TRBV7-9 with TRBJ2-7, with 11 bases that match TRBD1. Germline V lookup: CDR1 SEHNR, CDR2 FQNEAQ (reference sequence). The CDR3 contains 15 residues. The V segment lost 5 bases and the J segment 4 bases; nucleotides outside the gene matches: 7.

This clone appeared a few times. Other nucleotide sequences in the sample specify the same CDR3. The rearrangement uses TRBV11-2 and TRBJ1-3; D unclear. CDR3 size: 11 residues. Germline CDR1 SGHAT, CDR2 FQNNGV. Trimming took 1 base from V and 5 from J, leaving 0 bases between them. The DNA of the CDR3 is TGTGCCAGCAGCTTAGGAAACACCATATATTTT. Protein product: CASSLGNTIYF.

The CDR3 sequence: CASSLDLTYGYTF. The CDR3 DNA reads TGTGCCAGCAGCTTAGATTTAACCTATGGCTACACCTTC. The chain carries TRBV11-2 and TRBJ1-2, with D uncertain. In germline, CDR1 is SGHAT, CDR2 FQNNGV. V shed 0 bases and J shed 4 bases, with 6 bases lying between them. This CDR3 comprises 13 residues.

The rearrangement uses TRBV5-4 and TRBJ2-7; 7 bases align to TRBD1. This CDR3 is 13 amino acids long. Germline values: CDR1 SGHNT, CDR2 YYREEE (reference sequence). V dropped 4 bases and J dropped 4; count of bases not matched to a gene: 5. CDR3 nucleotide sequence: TGTGCCAGCAGCATCGGGACAGCATACGAGCAGTACTTC. Amino acids: CASSIGTAYEQYF.

CDR3 in amino acids: CASSRGHSYEQYF. CDR3 DNA sequence: TGTGCCAGCAGCCGGGGGCACTCCTACGAGCAGTACTTC. The V call is TRBV11-3, the J call TRBJ2-7; the D gene could be TRBD1 or TRBD2 (6 bases each). This CDR3 region has 13 residues. V lost 5 bases, J lost 0 bases, and 8 bases lay in between. Germline V lookup: CDR1 SGHNT, CDR2 YENEEA.

This rearrangement joins TRBV6-6 to TRBJ2-1; D gene ambiguous. The V end lost 3 bases, the J end lost 9 bases, and 6 bases lay between the germline ends. The CDR3 has 11 amino acids. Germline V gene sequence: CDR1 MNHNY, CDR2 SVGAGI (reference sequence). The CDR3 is CASSYLGEQFF. CDR3 in DNA: TGTGCCAGCAGTTATTTAGGTGAGCAGTTCTTC.

This rearrangement joins TRBV9 to TRBJ2-7; 8 bases map to TRBD2. From germline, CDR1 is SGDLS and CDR2 YYNGEE. V lost 4 bases and J lost 0; bases outside the gene matches: 6. The length of the CDR3 is 15 residues. CDR3 protein: CASSPDSGNSYEQYF. As DNA, the CDR3 is TGTGCCAGCAGCCCCGATAGCGGGAACTCCTACGAGCAGTACTTC.

This chain joins TRBV28 and TRBJ2-1, with no clear D. This CDR3 is built from 13 residues. The V gene's germline CDR1 is MDHEN and CDR2 SYDVKM. V was trimmed by 4 bases and J by 5 bases, leaving 9 bases between them. CDR3 in DNA: TGTGCCAGCAGTTCCCGTAGGAACAATGAGCAGTTCTTC. Its translation is CASSSRRNNEQFF.

The chain joins TRBV30 to TRBJ2-5; no firm D call. The V gene's germline CDR1 is GTSNPN and CDR2 SVGIG (reference sequence). The CDR3 contains 13 residues. The V and J ends lost 4 bases and 1 base respectively, with 10 bases between them. The CDR3 protein is CAWKKFVQETQYF. The DNA of the CDR3 is TGTGCCTGGAAAAAGTTCGTCCAAGAGACCCAGTACTTC.

This chain links TRBV5-6 with TRBJ2-5; TRBD2 agrees at 8 bases. The CDR3 consists of 15 residues. The germline V gene has CDR1 SGHDT and CDR2 YYEEEE. J gave up 4 bases and V 0 bases, and 5 bases lay outside the gene matches. The chain's CDR3 is CASSLVAGGGETQYF. The CDR3 coding sequence is TGTGCCAGCAGCTTGGTGGCGGGAGGAGGAGAGACCCAGTACTTC.

This sequence joins TRBV6-1 and TRBJ2-7, with D maybe TRBD2 (6 bases). V lost 2 bases and J 6 bases, leaving 14 bases between the germline ends. CDR1 is MNHNS and CDR2 is SASEGT in the germline V gene. CDR3 size: 14 residues. This CDR3 reads CASSELGTWGEQYF. As DNA, the CDR3 is TGTGCCAGCAGTGAATTGGGGACTTGGGGCGAGCAGTACTTC.

This clone was observed a few times. The rearrangement uses TRBV29-1 and TRBJ1-2; D ambiguous. Germline assignment: CDR1 SQVTM and CDR2 ANQGSEA. The CDR3 has 11 residues. Deletions cut 4 bases from V and 6 bases from J, with 9 bases between. The CDR3 bases are TGCAGCGTTGGGTCGAGAAATGGCTACACCTTC. Translating gives CSVGSRNGYTF.

This clone was recorded once. The chain is built from TRBV7-9 and TRBJ2-2; 7 bases agree with TRBD1. V lost 11 bases to trimming and J lost 4 bases; unmatched junction nucleotides: 13. CDR3 length equals 15 residues. Germline CDR1 is SEHNR and CDR2 is FQNEAQ (reference sequence). Here the CDR3 reads CAEDPGQRSTGELFF. The CDR3 DNA is TGTGCCGAAGATCCGGGACAGAGATCCACCGGGGAGCTGTTTTTT.

Notes on this clone: This may be a read error, as it is one base from a much larger clone. Different DNA sequences within this sample yield the same CDR3. The CDR3 is CASSSTDTQYF. As DNA, the CDR3 is TGTGCCAGCAGCAGCACAGATACGCAGTATTTT. The chain combines TRBV11-2 with TRBJ2-3; D unclear. The germline gives CDR1 SGHAT, CDR2 FQNNGV. The CDR3 runs to 11 residues. Trimming stripped 5 bases from V and 0 bases from J, with 0 bases between.

The rearrangement uses TRBV5-4 and TRBJ1-5, with TRBD1 as a possible D gene (5 bases). This CDR3 region has 15 residues. Germline lookup yields CDR1 SGHNT and CDR2 YYREEE (reference sequence). Trimming shortened V by 0 bases and J by 5 bases, and 12 bases separated the two germline ends. The CDR3 DNA reads as TGTGCCAGCAGCTTGGATGGGGGAGGGCATCAGCCCCAGCATTTT. As protein: CASSLDGGGHQPQHF. Combining the CDR3 with reference TRBV5-4 and TRBJ1-5 gives the whole variable domain ETGVTQSPTHLIKTRGQQVTLRCSSQSGHNTVSWYQQALGQGPQFIFQYYREEENGRGNFPPRFSGLQFPNYSSELNVNALELDDSALYLCASSLDGGGHQPQHFGDGTRLSIL.

This clone showed up just a few times. The chain joins TRBV28 to TRBJ2-7; D remains unclear. This CDR3 region has 15 residues. The V gene's germline CDR1 is MDHEN and CDR2 SYDVKM. The ends were cut back, 1 base at V and 3 bases at J, with 13 bases in the middle. This CDR3 is CASSLSLQSRYEQYF. CDR3 DNA sequence: TGTGCCAGCAGTTTATCTTTACAGAGCCGCTACGAGCAGTACTTC.

This chain joins TRBV6-1 and TRBJ2-1; D may be TRBD1 (5 bases). The CDR3 consists of 13 residues. V was clipped by 5 bases and J by 5 bases, with 10 bases between them. Germline V gene lookup returns CDR1 MNHNS and CDR2 SASEGT. In DNA form, the CDR3 reads TGTGCCAGCAGTCAGGGCCGTAACAATGAGCAGTTCTTC. Amino acid sequence: CASSQGRNNEQFF.

The chain combines TRBV7-2 with TRBJ1-5, with 7 bases identical to TRBD1. The length of the CDR3 is 14 residues. The V gene's germline CDR1 is SGHTA and CDR2 FQGNSA. The J segment lost 5 bases and the V segment lost 5 bases, leaving 6 bases of the junction unmatched. DNA of the CDR3: TGTGCCAGCAGCCTCCAGGGGGGTCATCAGCCCCAGCATTTT. This translates into CASSLQGGHQPQHF.